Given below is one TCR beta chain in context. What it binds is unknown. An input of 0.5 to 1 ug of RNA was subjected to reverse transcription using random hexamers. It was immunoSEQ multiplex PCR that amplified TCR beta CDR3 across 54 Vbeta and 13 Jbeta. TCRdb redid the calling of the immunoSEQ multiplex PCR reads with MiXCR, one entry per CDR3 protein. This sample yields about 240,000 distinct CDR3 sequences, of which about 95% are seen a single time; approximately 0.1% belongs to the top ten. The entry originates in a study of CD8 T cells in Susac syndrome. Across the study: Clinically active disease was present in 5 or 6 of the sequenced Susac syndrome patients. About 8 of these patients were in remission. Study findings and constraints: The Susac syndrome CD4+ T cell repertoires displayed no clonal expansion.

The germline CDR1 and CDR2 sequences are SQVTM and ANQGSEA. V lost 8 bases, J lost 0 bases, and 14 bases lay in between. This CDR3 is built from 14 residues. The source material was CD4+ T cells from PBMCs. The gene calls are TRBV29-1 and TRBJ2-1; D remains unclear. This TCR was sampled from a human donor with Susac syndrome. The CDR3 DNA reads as TGCAGCACCCGACCGAGTAGCTCCTACAATGAGCAGTTCTTC. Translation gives CSTRPSSSYNEQFF.